The 22 T cell receptor beta chains presented below share a single source sample, sequenced in a study of blood T cells in healthy people across ages. Through a sample-barcoded 5' primer and a J-beta primer mix, a second PCR was run for about 6 to 11 cycles. TCRdb re-analysed the 5' RACE reads in MiXCR, keeping a single row per CDR3 protein. The table lists 750,000 to 950,000 distinct CDR3 sequences, about 53% of them singletons, with roughly 37% in the top ten. The sequencing sample was made of blood. The receptors here all came from a man older than 75 in good health.

This clonotype was observed a few times. The chain uses TRBV10-3 and TRBJ1-4; a weak D match, TRBD1 (5 bases). Trimming removed 6 bases at V and 8 bases at J, with 13 bases between. CDR1 ENHRY and CDR2 SYGVKD come from the germline V gene. The CDR3 extends over 13 amino acids. The CDR3 DNA reads as TGTGCCATCAGCCAAGGGGCCAGGGAAAAACTGTTTTTT. It yields the protein CAISQGAREKLFF.

The sample holds a few counts of this clonotype. The chain links TRBV7-2 to TRBJ2-7; D unclear. The V gene's germline CDR1 is SGHTA and CDR2 FQGNSA. Trimming took off 5 bases at V and 7 bases at J, with 9 bases between the two ends. The CDR3 extends over 11 amino acids. CDR3 region: CASSRFGEQYF. In DNA, the CDR3 is TGTGCCAGCAGCCGTTTCGGGGAGCAGTACTTC.

Only a few counts were recorded for this clonotype. The chain has TRBV5-1 and TRBJ1-6, with 7 nucleotides matching TRBD1. The length of the CDR3 is 15 residues. The germline V gene encodes CDR1 SGHRS and CDR2 YFSETQ. Trimming at V came to 3 bases and at J to 8 bases, leaving 8 bases not matched to a gene. The chain's CDR3 is CASSSTGTVDSPLHF. DNA of the CDR3: TGCGCCAGCAGCTCGACCGGGACAGTGGATTCACCCCTCCACTTT.

This clonotype was seen once. The rearrangement joins TRBV20-1 to TRBJ2-3; a weak D match, TRBD2 (5 bases). CDR1 is DFQATT and CDR2 is SNEGSKA in the germline V gene (reference sequence). The length of the CDR3 is 13 residues. Trimming left V 3 bases short and J 1 base short, with 8 bases between. CDR3 amino acids: CSARKAGTDTQYF. CDR3 nucleotide sequence: TGCAGTGCTAGGAAAGCGGGCACAGATACGCAGTATTTT.

This chain connects TRBV10-2 to TRBJ2-7; D not certain. The CDR3 covers 12 residues. Trimming removed 8 bases from V and 1 base from J, with 9 bases in between. Germline CDR1 is WSHSY and CDR2 is SAAADI. CDR3 sequence (DNA): TGCGCCAGCGGCGCAGTGTCCTACGAGCAGTACTTC. This translates into CASGAVSYEQYF.

This chain links TRBV12-3 or TRBV12-4 with TRBJ1-2, with 8 bases that match TRBD1. The trim removed 5 bases at V and 4 bases at J, leaving 6 bases unmatched. The CDR3 spans 14 residues. The CDR3 DNA sequence: TGTGCCAGCAGTCGCGACAGGGGCGTCTATGGCTACACCTTC. This encodes CASSRDRGVYGYTF.

This clonotype has more than one count but fewer than ten. The CDR3 loop is CASSQETREGNEQYF. CDR3 DNA sequence: TGCGCCAGCAGCCAAGAAACACGGGAGGGAAACGAGCAGTACTTC. The J gene is TRBJ2-7, the V gene TRBV4-1; 8 bases line up with TRBD2. Germline values: CDR1 MGHRA, CDR2 YSYEKL. The CDR3 sequence is 15 residues long. Trimming took 0 bases from V and 5 from J; bases not matched to a gene: 6.

The rearrangement uses TRBV5-5 and TRBJ1-2; possibly TRBD1 for D (6 bases). There are 13 residues in the CDR3. V was shortened by 3 bases and J by 0 bases, with 6 bases between the two germline ends. Looked up from germline, CDR1 is SGHKS and CDR2 is YYEKEE (reference sequence). The CDR3 loop reads CASSWTANYGYTF. The CDR3 DNA reads TGTGCCAGCAGCTGGACAGCTAACTATGGCTACACCTTC.

V usage is TRBV29-1 and J usage is TRBJ2-5, with TRBD1 matching 8 bases. The DNA end is more similar to TRBJ2-1, so the J call may be wrong. CDR1 SQVTM and CDR2 ANQGSEA come from the germline V gene. The CDR3 totals 13 residues. CDR3 nucleotides: TGCAGCGTTGGGGACAGGCTCCAAGAGACCCAGTTCTTC. Its protein is CSVGDRLQETQFF.

This chain connects TRBV9 to TRBJ2-1; 8 bases line up with TRBD2. The CDR3 has 15 residues. V lost 3 bases, J lost 4 bases, and 6 bases stayed unmatched. The germline V gene has CDR1 SGDLS and CDR2 YYNGEE. CDR3 protein: CASSAGTREYNEQFF. In DNA form, the CDR3 reads TGTGCCAGCAGCGCAGGGACTAGGGAATACAATGAGCAGTTCTTC.

This clonotype was seen only a few times. The J gene is TRBJ2-3, the V gene TRBV9, with a possible D match to TRBD1 (5 bases). Germline V gene data show CDR1 as SGDLS and CDR2 as YYNGEE. V lost 2 bases to trimming and J lost 2 bases, with 12 bases between them. The length of the CDR3 is 15 residues. In DNA, the CDR3 is TGTGCCAGCAGCGTCCAGGACACGGTCACAGATACGCAGTATTTT. It specifies CASSVQDTVTDTQYF.

The V call is TRBV2, the J call TRBJ1-5; tentatively, D is TRBD1 (6 bases). Trimming removed 8 bases from V and 4 bases from J, with 15 bases in between. The germline V gene has CDR1 SNHLY and CDR2 FYNNEI. The CDR3 has 14 residues. CDR3 sequence: CASAHPQGNQPQHF. CDR3 DNA sequence: TGTGCCAGCGCCCATCCACAGGGTAATCAGCCCCAGCATTTT.

The V and J genes are TRBV3-1 and TRBJ2-5; 13 nucleotides match TRBD2. The closer fit of TRBJ2-7 to the DNA end suggests the J call may be wrong. The CDR3 contains 15 residues. Germline CDR1 reads LGHDT; CDR2 reads YNNKEL (reference sequence). The CDR3 region is CASSQGLAGGPEQYF. The CDR3 DNA reads as TGTGCCAGCAGCCAAGGACTAGCGGGAGGACCCGAGCAGTACTTC.

This clonotype appeared many times. The rearrangement uses TRBV5-6 and TRBJ2-5, with D possibly being TRBD1 or TRBD2 (6 bases each). Looked up from germline, CDR1 is SGHDT and CDR2 is YYEEEE. CDR3 size: 14 residues. V lost 2 bases and J 5 bases, leaving 13 bases between the germline ends. The CDR3 here is CASSFRRGRETQYF. In DNA form, the CDR3 reads TGTGCCAGCAGCTTCAGGAGGGGGAGGGAGACCCAGTACTTC.

This clonotype came up once. One end of the junction fails to match germline, which may point to a read error. The chain couples TRBV3-1 to TRBJ1-1, with D possibly being TRBD1 (5 bases). The CDR3 has 16 residues. Germline V lookup: CDR1 LGHDT, CDR2 YNNKEL (reference sequence). The CDR3 coding sequence is TGTGCTAGCAGCCAAGATCGGGCAGGGTGGTGGACTGAAGCTTTCTTT. It translates to CASSQDRAGWWTEAFF.

J is TRBJ2-7 and V is TRBV20-1; D not certain. V was shortened by 6 bases and J by 1 base, with 10 bases between the two germline ends. The length of the CDR3 is 12 residues. The V gene's germline CDR1 is DFQATT and CDR2 SNEGSKA (reference sequence). DNA of the CDR3: TGCAGTGCGCCAAAGATTTCCTACGAGCAGTACTTC. Amino acid sequence: CSAPKISYEQYF.

The rearrangement links TRBV11-1 to TRBJ2-5; the D call may be TRBD1 or TRBD2 (5 bases each). This CDR3 spans 12 amino acids. Germline-derived CDR1 and CDR2 are SGHAT and FQDESV (reference sequence). The V gene lost 8 bases and the J gene lost 0 bases, with 7 bases spanning the gap. CDR3 DNA: TGTGCCAGCGGGGGAGACCAAGAGACCCAGTACTTC. Protein product: CASGGDQETQYF.

The chain joins TRBV20-1 to TRBJ2-1, with D possibly being TRBD1 or TRBD2 (5 bases each). Germline assignment: CDR1 DFQATT and CDR2 SNEGSKA (reference sequence). The CDR3 is 12 residues long. V lost 5 bases and J 7 bases, leaving 12 bases between the germline ends. CDR3 sequence: CSARGGTNEQFF. The CDR3 DNA is TGCAGTGCTCGTGGGGGTACGAATGAGCAGTTCTTC.

The chain recombines TRBV20-1 with TRBJ2-1; 12 positions match TRBD2. V dropped 6 bases and J dropped 2; count of bases not matched to a gene: 5. Per germline, CDR1 DFQATT and CDR2 SNEGSKA (reference sequence). This CDR3 is built from 15 residues. The CDR3 spells CSAPGLAGTYNEQFF. DNA for the CDR3: TGCAGTGCCCCCGGACTAGCGGGAACCTACAATGAGCAGTTCTTC.

This rearrangement joins TRBV27 to TRBJ2-1; D could derive from TRBD1 or TRBD2 (5 bases each). This CDR3 is 14 amino acids long. Germline V gives CDR1 MNHEY, CDR2 SMNVEV (reference sequence). Trimming removed 0 bases at V and 12 bases at J, with 15 bases between. CDR3 DNA: TGTGCCAGCAGTTTATCTGGGGACCTTGGGGGGCAGTTCTTC. Its protein product is CASSLSGDLGGQFF.

This clonotype showed up just a few times. The chain combines TRBV6-5 with TRBJ2-7, with 7 bases fitting TRBD2. The V gene's germline CDR1 is MNHEY and CDR2 SVGAGI. The CDR3 length is 15 residues. J gave up 3 bases and V 2 bases, and 7 bases lay outside the gene matches. The CDR3 sequence: CASSYQRGAHYEQYF. CDR3 coding DNA: TGTGCCAGCAGTTACCAGCGGGGCGCCCACTACGAGCAGTACTTC.

The rearrangement joins TRBV2 to TRBJ2-3; D is undetermined. V was pared by 8 bases and J by 14 bases, with 17 bases between. Germline CDR1 and CDR2: SNHLY and FYNNEI. This CDR3 comprises 11 residues. In DNA, the CDR3 is TGTGCCAGCGCGCCCCCCGGATACGCGTATTTT. This gives the protein CASAPPGYAYF.